This T cell receptor beta chain was captured by sequencing in a study of CD4 T cells in relation to SARS-CoV-2 and coronaviruses. Background on the study: Convalescent donors were aged 21 to 72, with median approximately 39 years.

Broader study findings: Pre-pandemic and post-infection samples never came from the same donor. No crossreactivity against non-spike viral proteins was tested here.

On this clone: The antigen remains unidentified.

V lost 2 bases and J 3 bases, leaving 14 bases between the germline ends. Germline V gives CDR1 KGHSH, CDR2 LQKENI. This CDR3 is 16 amino acids long. TCRdb keeps only in-frame clones here, not all; method: immunoSEQ multiplex PCR. The sample lists about 37,000 clones; approximately 83% were seen once. This receptor was taken from an adult with COVID-19. V usage is TRBV18 and J usage is TRBJ2-1; D not resolved. Sample: memory CD4+ T cells from PBMCs. The chain's CDR3 is CASSPDSRQNYNEQFF. The DNA of the CDR3 is TGTGCCAGCTCACCAGATTCTAGGCAGAACTACAATGAGCAGTTCTTC.